This TCR beta chain was sequenced during a study of blood T cell repertoires in COVID-19 (dated by TCRdb to about 2020). At the level of the whole study: The collaborator samples originated in the United States, Italy and Spain and spanned the acute and convalescent phases of COVID-19. The repertoires were released in a freely available public database intended as a resource for research on the immune response to SARS-CoV-2. A de-identified subject ID, COVID-19 status, age in years and sex were almost always included in the sample metadata. HLA class I and class II types, where available, came from metadata supplied by the sample provider rather than from assay-based typing. The material from the prospective study consisted of cDNA or gDNA derived from T cells, B-cell-depleted T cells, or PBMCs. The samples were drawn from the first 160 participants of the ongoing ImmuneRACE study and from about 1,200 subjects provided by 6 global collaborators. The dataset comprised deeply sampled blood TCRbeta repertoires from subjects exposed to, actively infected with, or recovered from COVID-19.

The research as a whole found: The quantity of clinical and demographic metadata differed by source and by participant and was supplied without curation.

CDR1 and CDR2 were assigned from the germline V gene as SGDLS and YYNGEE. V is cut back by 0 bases and J by 9 bases, with 15 bases in the junction unmatched. The cysteine opens and the phenylalanine closes a CDR3 of 18 amino acids. Left in the record is the CDR3 DNA by itself, 54 bases read in frame from the first base. Another Seattle source contributed samples from volunteer blood donors who had recovered from COVID-19. Whole blood was collected in K2EDTA tubes by collaborating institutions according to the institutions' own protocols. For TCRbeta analysis, collaborator samples were shipped as frozen whole blood, as isolated PBMCs, or as DNA extracted from either sample type. As to this clone: The target of this receptor is not known. No base quality information exists; no much larger clone differs at one position.

TCRbeta CDR3 regions were amplified from genomic DNA using the immunoSEQ Assay, a bias-controlled multiplex PCR. The source study handled its data this way. Within the assay, amplification of reference gene primers was used to estimate how many nucleated cells each sample contained. Sequence reads were collapsed and filtered to measure the absolute abundance of every unique TCRbeta CDR3 rearrangement. Productive Simpson clonality was computed per sample as the square root of Simpson's diversity index over productive rearrangements. TCRdb re-hosts the immuneACCESS table, in-frame sequences only. Its copies lack some clones; in the studies checked, an unresolved V gene accounts for under half of them, and the cause for the rest is not known. Clone size and the V and J calls come from that table; the DNA yielded D and trimming. Across this sample there are about 240,000 clones, with about nine tenths seen only once. Just over 7% of the sample belongs to the ten largest clones.

The rearranged segments are TRBV9 and TRBJ2-1, with TRBD2 identical over 10 junction bases. This sequence originates from a man between 60 and 70 years old who had recovered from COVID-19. Source material: peripheral blood. In nucleotide form, the sequence is TGTGCCAGCAGCGTAGTCCAGACGTCTAGCGGGGGAGGGAGTGAGCAGTTCTTC. This yields the protein CASSVVQTSSGGGSEQFF.